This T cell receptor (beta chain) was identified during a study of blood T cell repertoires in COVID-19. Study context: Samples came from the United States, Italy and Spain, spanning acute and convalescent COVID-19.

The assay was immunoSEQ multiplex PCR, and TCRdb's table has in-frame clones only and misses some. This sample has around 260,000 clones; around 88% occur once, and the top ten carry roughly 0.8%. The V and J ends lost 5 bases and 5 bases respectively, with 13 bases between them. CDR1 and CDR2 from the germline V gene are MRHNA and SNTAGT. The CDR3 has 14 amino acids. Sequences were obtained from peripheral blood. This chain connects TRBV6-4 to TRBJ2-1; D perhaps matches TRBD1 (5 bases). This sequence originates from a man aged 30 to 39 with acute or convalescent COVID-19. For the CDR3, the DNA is TGTGCCAGCAGTAGACAGCTATCAGACAATGAGCAGTTCTTC. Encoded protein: CASSRQLSDNEQFF.